What follows is one TCR beta chain and its context. Its recognized antigen is unknown. Qualities for individual bases were not recorded, and no much larger clone is one base off. The data were taken from a study of early T cells in non-severe SARS-CoV-2 infection (dated by TCRdb to about 2021). Regarding the study in general: Because TCR sequencing was done on bulk RNA from unsorted whole blood, the alpha and beta chains could not be paired. The study at large found these results: VDJdb matching was skewed toward anti-spike CD8 responses and likely underestimated virus-specific expansions by missing private and CD4 specificities.

Set within a cohort of healthcare workers in London, UK, this nested case-control study involved weekly PCR testing of nasopharyngeal swabs along with blood sampling. Healthcare workers were enrolled in the week of the UK lockdown, from 23 to 31 March 2020, and were followed every week for up to roughly 15 weeks. Inclusive of the bounding cysteine and phenylalanine, the CDR3 is 12 residues long. The entry retains the CDR3 DNA only, 36 bases that are in frame from base 1. Via the germline V gene (reference sequence), CDR1 is LGHDT and CDR2 YNNKEL. The junction shows trimming of 1 base on V and 10 bases on J, plus 5 bases between the germline ends. The library was produced with 5' RACE. Instrument on record: NextSeq 500. To correct for sequencing error and PCR bias, the TCR library protocol tagged individual cDNA molecules with unique molecular identifiers. Both TCR alpha and beta chains were sequenced, and tight co-correlation was observed between alpha and beta sequence abundances in each sample. Per the source publication's procedure: Decombinator V4 was used to annotate the V gene, J gene and CDR3 of the TCR sequences. Expanded TCRs were defined as changing significantly between any two time points under a Poisson model with p below 0.0001. TCR abundances were normalised to the total number of TCRs sequenced in each sample and reported as counts per million. TRAV1-2 paired with TRAJ12, TRAJ20 or TRAJ33 defined MAIT TCRs, while TRAV10 paired with TRAJ18 defined iNKT TCRs. VDJdb, accessed 1 November 2021, was searched for CMV, EBV and SARS-CoV-2 annotated TCRs, with TCRs annotated for multiple antigens excluded. TCRdb reworked the public reads: Q25 trimming with fastp, MiXCR clone assembly, productive beta chains retained. Duplicate CDR3 protein sequences are folded into a single record with the most common DNA and genes. What appears here as the V and J calls and clone size reflects TCRdb's work, not the paper's. For this sample the table gives 70,000 to 95,000 distinct CDR3 sequences, of which roughly a sixth were detected only once. In total, the top ten clones hold approximately 2.6% of the sample.

Sequencing was performed on whole blood. The chain employs TRBV3-1 and TRBJ1-6; possibly the D gene is TRBD1, per 5 matching bases. This receptor was taken from an adult who was a healthcare worker with PCR-confirmed SARS-CoV-2 infection or an uninfected control (not recorded which). The nucleotides read TGTGCCAGCAGCCAAGGGGACTCACCCCTCCACTTT. Its coded protein is CASSQGDSPLHF.